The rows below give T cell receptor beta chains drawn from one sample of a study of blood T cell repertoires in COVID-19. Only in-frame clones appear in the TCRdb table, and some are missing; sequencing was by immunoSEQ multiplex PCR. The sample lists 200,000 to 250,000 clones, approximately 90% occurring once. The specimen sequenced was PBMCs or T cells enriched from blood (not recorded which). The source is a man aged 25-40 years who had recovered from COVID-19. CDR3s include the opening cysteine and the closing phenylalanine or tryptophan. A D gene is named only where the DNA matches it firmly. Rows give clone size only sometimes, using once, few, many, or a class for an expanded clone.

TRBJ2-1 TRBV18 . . CASSLDSRSEQFF TGTGCCAGCTCATTGGACAGCCGTAGTGAGCAGTTCTTC
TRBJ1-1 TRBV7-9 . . CASSPGHLAAFF TGTGCCAGCAGCCCCGGACACCTCGCGGCTTTCTTT
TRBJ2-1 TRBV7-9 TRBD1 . CASGAGGVHNEQFF TGTGCCAGCGGGGCAGGGGGCGTCCACAATGAGCAGTTCTTC
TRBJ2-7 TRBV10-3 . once CAIRGSSIYEQYF TGTGCCATCAGGGGCAGCTCCATCTACGAGCAGTACTTC
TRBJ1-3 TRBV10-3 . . CAISESAGNTIYF TGTGCCATCAGTGAGTCAGCGGGAAACACCATATATTTT
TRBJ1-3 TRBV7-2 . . CASMRIPPENTIYF TGTGCCAGCATGAGGATTCCCCCTGAAAACACCATATATTTT
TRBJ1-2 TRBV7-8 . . CASSLEAEVGVNTYGYTF TGTGCCAGCAGCTTAGAGGCGGAAGTCGGGGTAAATACGTATGGCTACACCTTC
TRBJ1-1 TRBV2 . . CASSEWRGEAFF TGTGCCAGCAGTGAATGGAGGGGAGAGGCTTTCTTT
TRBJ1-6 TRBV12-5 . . CASGLVLGSPLHF TGTGCTAGTGGTTTGGTACTAGGGTCACCCCTCCACTTT
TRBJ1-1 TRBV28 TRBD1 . CASSLFLGTGNTEAFF TGTGCCAGCAGTTTATTCCTTGGGACAGGGAACACTGAAGCTTTCTTT
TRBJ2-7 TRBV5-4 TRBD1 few CASSLGQGLYEQYF TGTGCCAGCAGCTTGGGACAGGGCCTCTACGAGCAGTACTTC
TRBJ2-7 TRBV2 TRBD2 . CASSEGLAGGHEQYF TGTGCCAGCAGTGAAGGACTAGCGGGAGGGCACGAGCAGTACTTC
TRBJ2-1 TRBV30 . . CAWSAYTGWNEQFF TGTGCCTGGAGTGCATATACAGGGTGGAATGAGCAGTTCTTC
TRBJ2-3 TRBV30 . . CASGPGRGKQYF TGTGCCTCCGGACCGGGACGGGGGAAGCAGTATTTT
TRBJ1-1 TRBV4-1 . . CASSQKQTTTEAFF TGCGCCAGCAGCCAAAAACAGACTACCACTGAAGCTTTCTTT
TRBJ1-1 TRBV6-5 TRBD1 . CASSHRQGVNTEAFF TGTGCCAGCAGTCACCGACAGGGGGTGAACACTGAAGCTTTCTTT